The 15 T cell receptor beta chains below come from one sample, sequenced in a study of blood T cell repertoires in COVID-19. Assay used: immunoSEQ multiplex PCR; TCRdb lists only in-frame clones, some missing. The top ten hold just under 4% of the sample, which has 350,000 or so clones, approximately 90% seen once. The sequenced material came from peripheral blood. These receptors were taken from a woman aged 60 to 75 with COVID-19, enrolled during active disease.

V is TRBV5-1 and J is TRBJ1-5, with a tentative D call TRBD1 (5 bases). From germline, CDR1 is SGHRS and CDR2 YFSETQ. The CDR3 consists of 13 residues. V dropped 4 bases and J dropped 7 bases, with 12 bases sitting between them. The CDR3 region is CASSKDSQQPQHF. DNA of the CDR3: TGCGCCAGCAGCAAAGACAGTCAGCAGCCCCAGCATTTT. Full variable domain (outside the CDR3, taken from reference TRBV5-1 and TRBJ1-5): KAGVTQTPRYLIKTRGQQVTLSCSPISGHRSVSWYQQTPGQGLQFLFEYFSETQRNKGNFPGRFSGRQFSNSRSEMNVSTLELGDSALYLCASSKDSQQPQHFGDGTRLSIL.

The rearrangement uses TRBV7-9 and TRBJ1-1; unclear D gene. The CDR3 extends over 14 amino acids. The germline gives CDR1 SEHNR, CDR2 FQNEAQ (reference sequence). Trimming took off 2 bases at V and 3 bases at J, with 10 bases between the two ends. The CDR3 sequence is CASSLLAGYTEAFF. In DNA form, the CDR3 reads TGTGCCAGCAGCTTACTTGCTGGCTACACTGAAGCTTTCTTT.

This chain joins TRBV5-4 and TRBJ2-2; unclear D gene. Trimming shortened V by 0 bases and J by 4 bases, and 4 bases separated the two germline ends. This CDR3 is built from 13 residues. The V gene's germline CDR1 is SGHNT and CDR2 YYREEE (reference sequence). In DNA form, the CDR3 reads TGTGCCAGCAGCTTGGGCAGCACCGGGGAGCTGTTTTTT. Protein sequence: CASSLGSTGELFF.

The chain has TRBV7-6 and TRBJ2-5; D is perhaps TRBD1 (6 bases). Trimming pared 6 bases from V and 5 bases from J, leaving 16 bases between. Germline CDR1 is SGHVS and CDR2 is FNYEAQ. The CDR3 totals 14 residues. The CDR3 bases are TGTGCCAGCAGTCGGGGACACCCGCGGGAGACCCAGTACTTC. Translation: CASSRGHPRETQYF.

The CDR3 nucleotides read TGTGCCAGCTCAGCACTTGGCCCCCCCACTGAAGCTTTCTTT. Protein sequence: CASSALGPPTEAFF. The chain joins TRBV18 to TRBJ1-1; D not certain. Germline V gene data show CDR1 as KGHSH and CDR2 as LQKENI. The CDR3 contains 14 residues. V lost 5 bases and J 4 bases, leaving 14 bases between the germline ends.

The V call is TRBV3-1 (or the pseudogene TRBV3-2), the J call TRBJ2-3; 7 nucleotides align to TRBD2. Germline V lookup: CDR1 LGHDT, CDR2 YNNKEL (reference sequence). There are 12 residues in the CDR3. V was pared by 7 bases and J by 8 bases, with 6 bases of the junction left unmatched. The CDR3 DNA reads TGTGCCAGCACCACAATAGCGGGTACGCAGTATTTT. This encodes CASTTIAGTQYF.

This clone was seen just once. This chain joins TRBV18 and TRBJ1-1; 7 nucleotides align to TRBD1. The CDR3 is 13 amino acids. The junction had 3 bases not matched to a gene; V was cut back by 2 bases and J by 6 bases. Germline CDR1 KGHSH, CDR2 LQKENI. The CDR3 DNA sequence: TGTGCCAGCTCACCAATTACAGGGGCTGAAGCTTTCTTT. Translating it yields CASSPITGAEAFF.

V and J are TRBV19 and TRBJ1-2; 8 bases fit TRBD1. J gave up 4 bases and V 6 bases, and 7 bases lay outside the gene matches. Germline CDR1 reads LNHDA; CDR2 reads SQIVND (reference sequence). This CDR3 has 14 residues. CDR3 loop: CASSSRQGSYGYTF. CDR3 coding DNA: TGTGCCAGTAGCTCAAGACAGGGGAGCTATGGCTACACCTTC.

This clone was counted once. The V call is TRBV6-2 or TRBV6-3, the J call TRBJ1-4; TRBD1 might be the D (5 bases). V lost 6 bases to trimming and J lost 8 bases, with 16 bases between them. The CDR3 covers 14 residues. Germline V CDR1 and CDR2: MNHEY, SVGEGT. Here the CDR3 DNA reads TGTGCCAGCAGCCCAGCCGGGGGGGAGGAAAAACTGTTTTTT. Translated, it gives CASSPAGGEEKLFF.

Concerning this clone: Compared with germline, one end of the junction differs, possibly owing to a read error. The chain couples TRBV6-6 to TRBJ2-2; maybe TRBD1 (5 bases). CDR1 and CDR2 from the germline V gene are MNHNY and SVGAGI (reference sequence). The CDR3 length is 14 residues. Here the CDR3 DNA reads TGTGCCAGCACTTACTATTCAGGGACCGGGGAGCTGTTTTTT. It is translated as CASTYYSGTGELFF.

The rearrangement uses TRBV6-5 and TRBJ1-6; D uncertain. CDR3 size: 13 residues. The germline CDR1 and CDR2 sequences are MNHEY and SVGAGI. Trimming left V 6 bases short and J 5 bases short, with 8 bases between. The CDR3 DNA sequence: TGTGCCAGCAGCGTAACAGATAATTCACCCCTCCACTTT. As protein: CASSVTDNSPLHF.

The rearrangement links TRBV5-1 to TRBJ1-4; TRBD1 is a possible D gene (5 bases). The CDR3 is made up of 13 amino acids. V dropped 5 bases and J dropped 7 bases, with 12 bases sitting between them. Germline loops: CDR1 SGHRS, CDR2 YFSETQ. CDR3 nucleotide sequence: TGCGCCAGCAGTCCTGGCGGGGGTGAAAAACTGTTTTTT. Protein product: CASSPGGGEKLFF. The complete variable domain, with remaining parts taken from reference TRBV5-1 and TRBJ1-4, reads KAGVTQTPRYLIKTRGQQVTLSCSPISGHRSVSWYQQTPGQGLQFLFEYFSETQRNKGNFPGRFSGRQFSNSRSEMNVSTLELGDSALYLCASSPGGGEKLFFGSGTQLSVL.

The V call is TRBV6-5, the J call TRBJ1-4, with D maybe TRBD1 (6 bases). The germline gives CDR1 MNHEY, CDR2 SVGAGI. The CDR3 totals 11 residues. Trimming left V 8 bases short and J 13 bases short, with 14 bases between. The CDR3 sequence: CASAQGSRLFF. The CDR3 bases are TGTGCCAGCGCCCAGGGGAGTAGACTGTTTTTT.

Remarks on this clone: Compared with germline, one end of the junction differs, possibly owing to a read error. The sample has other DNA sequences that encode this CDR3 too. The rearrangement joins TRBV6-5 to TRBJ1-5; the match to TRBD1 covers 7 bases. There are 14 residues in the CDR3. Per the germline V gene, CDR1 is MNHEY and CDR2 is SVGAGI. CDR3 region: CASRVTGYNQPQHF. The CDR3 DNA is TGTGCCAGCAGGGTGACAGGGTACAATCAGCCCCAACATTTT.

The table lists this clone with a few counts. This chain connects TRBV28 to TRBJ2-3, with 15 bases lining up with TRBD2. The CDR3 is made up of 19 amino acids. Germline V gene lookup returns CDR1 MDHEN and CDR2 SYDVKM. V shed 5 bases, J shed 2 bases, and the junction held 11 bases outside the gene matches. This chain's CDR3 is CASSPPGLAGGSHTDTQYF. The DNA for the CDR3 is TGTGCCAGCAGTCCTCCGGGACTAGCGGGGGGCTCCCACACAGATACGCAGTATTTT.